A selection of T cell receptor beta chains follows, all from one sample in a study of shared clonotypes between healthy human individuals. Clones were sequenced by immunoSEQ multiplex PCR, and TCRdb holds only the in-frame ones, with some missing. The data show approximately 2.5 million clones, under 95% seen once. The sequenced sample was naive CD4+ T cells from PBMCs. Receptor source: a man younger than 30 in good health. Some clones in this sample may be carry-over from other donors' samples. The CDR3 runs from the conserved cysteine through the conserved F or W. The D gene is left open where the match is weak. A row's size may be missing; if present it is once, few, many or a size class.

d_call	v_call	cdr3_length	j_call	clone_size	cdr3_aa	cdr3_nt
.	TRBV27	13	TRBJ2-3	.	CASSLLYTDTQYF	TGTGCCAGCAGTTTGCTGTATACAGATACGCAGTATTTT
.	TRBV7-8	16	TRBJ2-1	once	CASSSSRTPAYNEQFF	TGTGCCAGCAGCTCGAGCAGGACACCCGCCTACAATGAGCAGTTCTTC
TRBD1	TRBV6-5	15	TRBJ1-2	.	CASSKMVTGGLGYTF	TGTGCCAGCAGTAAAATGGTGACAGGGGGCTTGGGCTACACCTTC
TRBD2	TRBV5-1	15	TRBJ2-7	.	CASSLGVAGGGEQYF	TGCGCCAGCAGCCTCGGGGTAGCGGGAGGGGGAGAGCAGTACTTC
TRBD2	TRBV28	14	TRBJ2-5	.	CASSLLPSRTSPDF	TGTGCCAGCAGTTTACTCCCGTCCCGGACTAGCCCCGACTTC
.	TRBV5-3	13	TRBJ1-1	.	CARSYPIVGLGFF	TGTGCCAGAAGCTATCCTATAGTAGGGTTAGGTTTCTTT
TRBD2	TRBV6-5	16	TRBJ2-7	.	CASSYSRLAGAHEQYF	TGTGCCAGCAGTTACTCGAGACTAGCGGGAGCCCACGAGCAGTACTTC
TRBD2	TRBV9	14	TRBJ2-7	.	CASGEGRVSYEQYF	TGTGCCAGCGGGGAGGGTCGGGTTTCCTACGAGCAGTACTTC
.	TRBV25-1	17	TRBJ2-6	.	CASSEYIGGAGANVLTF	TGTGCCAGCAGTGAATATATAGGGGGGGCTGGGGCCAACGTCCTGACTTTC
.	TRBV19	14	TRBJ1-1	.	CASGPPGLYTEAFF	TGTGCCAGTGGTCCTCCGGGACTGTACACTGAAGCTTTCTTT
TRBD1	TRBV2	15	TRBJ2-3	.	CASSERQGGTDTQYF	TGTGCCAGCAGTGAACGGCAGGGGGGCACAGATACGCAGTATTTT
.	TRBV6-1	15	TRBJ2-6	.	CASSGGTSGANVLTF	TGTGCCAGCAGTGGAGGGACCTCTGGGGCCAACGTCCTGACTTTC
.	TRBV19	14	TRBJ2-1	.	CASSRPGTENEQFF	TGTGCCAGTAGTAGGCCCGGGACCGAAAATGAGCAGTTCTTC
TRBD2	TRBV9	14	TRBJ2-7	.	CASSVRLAGGEQYF	TGTGCCAGCAGCGTAAGGCTAGCGGGAGGCGAGCAGTACTTC
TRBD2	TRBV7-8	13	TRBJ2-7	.	CASSLREGQSSYF	TGTGCCAGCAGCTTGAGGGAGGGCCAGTCCTCGTACTTC
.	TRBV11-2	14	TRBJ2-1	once	CASSSSISYNEQFF	TGTGCCAGCAGCTCAAGCATCAGCTACAATGAGCAGTTCTTC
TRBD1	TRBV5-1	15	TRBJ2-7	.	CASSRIPGQGWEQYF	TGCGCCAGCAGTCGGATTCCGGGACAGGGGTGGGAGCAGTACTTC
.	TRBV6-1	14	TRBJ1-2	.	CASSEAAAPYGYTF	TGTGCCAGCAGTGAAGCAGCAGCCCCCTATGGCTACACCTTC
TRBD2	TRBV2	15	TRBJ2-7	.	CASSATSGGFYEQYF	TGTGCCAGCAGTGCCACTAGCGGGGGTTTTTACGAGCAGTACTTC
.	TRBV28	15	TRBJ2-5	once	CASSLGTMGKETQYF	TGTGCCAGCAGTTTAGGGACAATGGGAAAAGAGACCCAGTACTTC
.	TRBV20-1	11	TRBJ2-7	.	CSARGAGEQYF	TGCAGTGCTAGGGGGGCCGGCGAGCAGTACTTC
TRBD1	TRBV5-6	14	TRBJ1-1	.	CASSYRGLGEQAFF	TGTGCCAGCAGCTACAGGGGGCTCGGTGAACAGGCTTTCTTT
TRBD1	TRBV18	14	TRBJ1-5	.	CASSPRQGNQPQHF	TGTGCCAGCTCACCAAGACAGGGGAATCAGCCCCAGCATTTT
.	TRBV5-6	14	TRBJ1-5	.	CASSLGFRDLPQHF	TGTGCCAGCAGCTTGGGCTTCAGGGATCTGCCCCAGCATTTT
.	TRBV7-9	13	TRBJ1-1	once	CASSLDRNTEAFF	TGTGCCAGCAGCTTAGACCGGAACACTGAAGCTTTCTTT
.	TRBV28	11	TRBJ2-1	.	CASSEEGAGIF	TGTGCCAGCAGTGAGGAGGGGGCCGGAATCTTC
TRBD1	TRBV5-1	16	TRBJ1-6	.	CASSLKGGEPLSPLHF	TGCGCCAGCAGCTTGAAAGGGGGCGAACCCCTATCGCCCCTCCACTTT
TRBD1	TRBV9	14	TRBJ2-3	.	CASSFGQGTDTQYF	TGTGCCAGCAGTTTCGGACAGGGCACAGATACGCAGTATTTT
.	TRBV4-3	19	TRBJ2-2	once	CASSQDRSSAGYRAGELFF	TGCGCCAGCAGCCAAGATCGGTCTTCTGCTGGGTATAGGGCCGGGGAGCTGTTTTTT
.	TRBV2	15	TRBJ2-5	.	CASSNSNAGWETQYF	TGTGCCAGCAGTAACTCTAACGCGGGATGGGAGACCCAGTACTTC
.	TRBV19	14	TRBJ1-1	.	CASGPGRGAPEAFF	TGTGCCAGTGGGCCAGGTCGGGGGGCGCCTGAAGCTTTCTTT
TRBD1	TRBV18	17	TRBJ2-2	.	CASSPPMTGDNTGELFF	TGTGCCAGCTCACCACCAATGACAGGGGATAACACCGGGGAGCTGTTTTTT
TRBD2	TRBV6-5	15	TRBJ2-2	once	CASRPSGRASGELFF	TGTGCCAGCAGACCCAGCGGGAGGGCATCCGGGGAGCTGTTTTTT
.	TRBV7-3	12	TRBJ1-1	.	CASSASGQRVFF	TGTGCCAGCAGCGCCTCGGGGCAGCGGGTCTTCTTT
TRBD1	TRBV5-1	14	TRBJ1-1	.	CASSLSQGYTEAFF	TGCGCCAGCAGCTTATCACAGGGGTACACTGAAGCTTTCTTT
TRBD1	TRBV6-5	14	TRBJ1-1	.	CASSIQGHDTEAFF	TGTGCCAGCAGCATACAGGGGCACGACACTGAAGCTTTCTTT
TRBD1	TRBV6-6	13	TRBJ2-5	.	CASREGGAGTQYF	TGTGCCAGCAGGGAAGGGGGCGCGGGGACCCAGTACTTC
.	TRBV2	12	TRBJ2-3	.	CASSLYRDQQYF	TGTGCCAGCAGCCTATACAGGGACCAGCAGTATTTT
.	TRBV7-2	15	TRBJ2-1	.	CASSPPASSYNEQFF	TGTGCCAGCAGCCCGCCGGCCAGCTCCTACAATGAGCAGTTCTTC
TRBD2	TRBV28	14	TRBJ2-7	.	CASSPGLALSQQYF	TGTGCCAGCAGTCCGGGACTAGCCCTATCTCAGCAGTACTTC
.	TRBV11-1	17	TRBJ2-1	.	CASSKPETSRSYNEQFF	TGTGCCAGCAGCAAACCCGAGACTAGTCGGTCCTACAATGAGCAGTTCTTC